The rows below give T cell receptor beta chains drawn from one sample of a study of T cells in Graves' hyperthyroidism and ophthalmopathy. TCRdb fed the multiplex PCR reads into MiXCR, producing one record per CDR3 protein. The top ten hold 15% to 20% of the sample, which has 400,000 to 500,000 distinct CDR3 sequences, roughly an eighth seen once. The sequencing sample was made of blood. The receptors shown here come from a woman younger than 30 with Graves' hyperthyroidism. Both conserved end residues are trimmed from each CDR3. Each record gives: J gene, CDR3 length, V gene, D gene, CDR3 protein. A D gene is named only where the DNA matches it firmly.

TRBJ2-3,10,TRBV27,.,ATSGVSDTQY
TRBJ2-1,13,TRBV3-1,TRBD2,ASSGLAGAYNEQF
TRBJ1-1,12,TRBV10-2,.,ASSESGRETEAF
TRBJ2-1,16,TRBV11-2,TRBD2,ASSPLAGGRSSYNEQF
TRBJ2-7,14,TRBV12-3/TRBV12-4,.,ASSFPLADGVGEQY
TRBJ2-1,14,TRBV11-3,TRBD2,ASSPVSGRIDNEQF
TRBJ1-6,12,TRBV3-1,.,ASSQERTRSPLH
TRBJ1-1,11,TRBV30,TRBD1,AWKQGAGTEAF
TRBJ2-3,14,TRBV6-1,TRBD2,ASSEDVGRATDTQY
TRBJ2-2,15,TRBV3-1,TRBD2,ASSPTGLAEGTGELF
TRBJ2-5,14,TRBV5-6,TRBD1,ASTVLKGGWKETQY
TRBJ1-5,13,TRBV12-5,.,ASGSGTSYNQPQH
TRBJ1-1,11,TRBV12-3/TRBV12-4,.,ASSLNRNTEAF
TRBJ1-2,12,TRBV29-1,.,SVDPTGRAGSYT
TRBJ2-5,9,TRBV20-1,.,SARAGETQY
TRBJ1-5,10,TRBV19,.,ASSVDKQPQH
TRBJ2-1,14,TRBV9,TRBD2,ASSLRAGGTYNEQF
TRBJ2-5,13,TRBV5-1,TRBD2,ASSLVREMRETQY
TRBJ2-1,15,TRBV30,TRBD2,AWSKYLAGVSYNEQF
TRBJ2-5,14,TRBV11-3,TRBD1,ASSKTGAAFQETQY
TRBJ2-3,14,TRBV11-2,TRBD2,ASSSVRRGYTDTQY
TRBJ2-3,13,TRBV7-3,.,ASSLGWTISDTQY
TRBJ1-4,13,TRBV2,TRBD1,ASGTGVGYNEKLF
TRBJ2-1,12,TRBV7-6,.,ASSLGGGSSEQF
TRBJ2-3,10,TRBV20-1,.,SAMTSTDTQY
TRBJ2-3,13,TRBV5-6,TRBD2,ASSLLLAGTDTQY
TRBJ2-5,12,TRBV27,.,ASSLEGHGQTQY
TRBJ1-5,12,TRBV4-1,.,ASSHPQNQQPQH
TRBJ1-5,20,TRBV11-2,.,ASSAPGTRAMVGGSSNQPQH
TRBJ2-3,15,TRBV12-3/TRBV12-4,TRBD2,ASDGRTRSGAADTQY
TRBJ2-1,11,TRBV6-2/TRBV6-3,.,ATEGGRDNEQF
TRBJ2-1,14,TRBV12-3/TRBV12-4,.,ASSNHGGSSYNEQF
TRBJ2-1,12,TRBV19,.,ASSRDKTYNEQF
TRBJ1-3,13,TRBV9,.,ASSERQDSGNTIY
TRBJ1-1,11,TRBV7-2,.,ASSSRQRPEAF
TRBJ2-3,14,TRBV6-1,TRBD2,ASSMQLAGGQDTQY
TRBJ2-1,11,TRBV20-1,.,SASAQGYNEQF
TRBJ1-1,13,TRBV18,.,ASSPSGTLNTEAF
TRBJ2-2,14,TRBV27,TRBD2,ASSLGRGEDTGELF
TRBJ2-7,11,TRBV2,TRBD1,AIAGTGVSEQY
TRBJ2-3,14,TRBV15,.,ATSRGESLLQGTQY
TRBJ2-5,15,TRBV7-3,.,ASSLFSAGETGETQY
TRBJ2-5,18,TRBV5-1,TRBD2,ASSLAGLAGGPASAETQY
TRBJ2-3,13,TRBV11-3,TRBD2,ASSFGREGTDTQY
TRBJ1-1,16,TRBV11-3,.,ASSLDLGSDFVNTEAF